The subject of this entry is one T cell receptor (beta chain). The CDR3 ends on some other residue instead of the conserved phenylalanine or tryptophan, so this is likely a read error. No DNA is shown, since the ends of the CDR3 on it are uncertain; the CDR3 is the one TCRdb lists. The CDR3 has 10 residues if both end residues are counted. CDR1 and CDR2 (germline): SGHAT, FQNNGV. Generated by immunoSEQ multiplex PCR, the TCRdb table keeps only in-frame clones and is missing some. The table includes some 200,000 clones, roughly 84% detected once. These data are taken from a study of blood T cell repertoires in COVID-19. Background on the study: The United States, Italy and Spain were the sources of the acute and convalescent COVID-19 samples.

The TCR comes from a man over 45 with COVID-19, enrolled during active disease. The genes are TRBV11-2 and TRBJ1-6. The material sequenced was peripheral blood. The CDR3 reads CASSLGFGRY.